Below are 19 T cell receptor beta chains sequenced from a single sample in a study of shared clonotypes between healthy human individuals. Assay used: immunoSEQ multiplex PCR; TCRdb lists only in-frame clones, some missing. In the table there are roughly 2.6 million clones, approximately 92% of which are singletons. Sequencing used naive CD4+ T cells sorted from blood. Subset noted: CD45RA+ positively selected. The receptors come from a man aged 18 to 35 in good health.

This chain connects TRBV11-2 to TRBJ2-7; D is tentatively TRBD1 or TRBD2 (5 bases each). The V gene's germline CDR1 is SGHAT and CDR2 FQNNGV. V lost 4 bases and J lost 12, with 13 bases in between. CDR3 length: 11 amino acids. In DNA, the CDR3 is TGTGCCAGCAGCTCCCGGGACGCCGCGTACTTC. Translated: CASSSRDAAYF.

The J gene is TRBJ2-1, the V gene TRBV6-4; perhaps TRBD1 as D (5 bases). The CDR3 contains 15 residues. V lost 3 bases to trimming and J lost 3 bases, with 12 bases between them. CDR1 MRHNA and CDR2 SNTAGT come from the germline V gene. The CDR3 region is CASSEFLTDYNEQFF. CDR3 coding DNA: TGTGCCAGCAGTGAATTTTTGACAGACTACAATGAGCAGTTCTTC.

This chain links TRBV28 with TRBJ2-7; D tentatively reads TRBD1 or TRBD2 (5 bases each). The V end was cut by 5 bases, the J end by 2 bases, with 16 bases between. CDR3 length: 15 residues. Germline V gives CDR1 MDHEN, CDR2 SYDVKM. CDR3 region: CASSPLDRGPYEQYF. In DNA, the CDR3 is TGTGCCAGCAGTCCCCTAGACCGGGGCCCCTACGAGCAGTACTTC. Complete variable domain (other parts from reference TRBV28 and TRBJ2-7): DVKVTQSSRYLVKRTGEKVFLECVQDMDHENMFWYRQDPGLGLRLIYFSYDVKMKEKGDIPEGYSVSREKKERFSLILESASTNQTSMYLCASSPLDRGPYEQYFGPGTRLTVT.

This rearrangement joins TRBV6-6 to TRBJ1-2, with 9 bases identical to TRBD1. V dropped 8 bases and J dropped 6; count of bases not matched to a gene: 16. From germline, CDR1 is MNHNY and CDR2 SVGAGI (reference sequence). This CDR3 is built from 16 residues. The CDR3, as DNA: TGTGCCAGCGCCCGGGACAGGGTGAATATGGCTGATGGCTACACCTTC. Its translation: CASARDRVNMADGYTF.

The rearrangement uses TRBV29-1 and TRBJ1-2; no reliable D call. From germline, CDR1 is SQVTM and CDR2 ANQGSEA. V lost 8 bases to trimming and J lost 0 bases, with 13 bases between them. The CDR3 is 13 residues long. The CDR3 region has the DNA TGCAGCTCCTTTGAGCTAGCTAACTATGGCTACACCTTC. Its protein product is CSSFELANYGYTF.

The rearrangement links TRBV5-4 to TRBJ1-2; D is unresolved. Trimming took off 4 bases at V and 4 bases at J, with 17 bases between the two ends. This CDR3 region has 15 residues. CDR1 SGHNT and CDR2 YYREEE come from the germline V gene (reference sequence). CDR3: CASSLGGPLIYGYTF. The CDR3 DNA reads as TGTGCCAGCAGCCTCGGCGGGCCCCTGATCTATGGCTACACCTTC.

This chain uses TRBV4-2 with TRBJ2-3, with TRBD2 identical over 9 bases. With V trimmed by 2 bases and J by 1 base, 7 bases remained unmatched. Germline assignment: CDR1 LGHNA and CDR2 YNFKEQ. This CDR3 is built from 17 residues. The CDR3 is CASSQLAGPEGTDTQYF. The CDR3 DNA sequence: TGTGCCAGCAGCCAACTAGCGGGGCCCGAAGGCACAGATACGCAGTATTTT.

CDR3 sequence (DNA): TGTGCCAGCTCACCACCGGGGAGCGAGACCTACGAGCAGTACTTC. Translation gives CASSPPGSETYEQYF. The V and J genes are TRBV18 and TRBJ2-7; TRBD2 is a possible D gene (5 bases). The CDR3 has 15 amino acids. Germline V gene data show CDR1 as KGHSH and CDR2 as LQKENI. V lost 0 bases and J lost 2, with 11 bases in between.

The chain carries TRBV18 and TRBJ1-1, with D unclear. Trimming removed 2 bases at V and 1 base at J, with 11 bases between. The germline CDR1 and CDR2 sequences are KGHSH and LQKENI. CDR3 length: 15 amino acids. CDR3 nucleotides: TGTGCCAGCTCACCAGTTCAGATATCGAACACTGAAGCTTTCTTT. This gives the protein CASSPVQISNTEAFF.

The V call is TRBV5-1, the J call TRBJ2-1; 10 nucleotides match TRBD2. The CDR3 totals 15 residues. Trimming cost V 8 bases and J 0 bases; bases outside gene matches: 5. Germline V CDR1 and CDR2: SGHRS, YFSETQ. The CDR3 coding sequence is TGCGCCAGTACATCTAGCGGGAGCTCCTACAATGAGCAGTTCTTC. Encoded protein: CASTSSGSSYNEQFF.

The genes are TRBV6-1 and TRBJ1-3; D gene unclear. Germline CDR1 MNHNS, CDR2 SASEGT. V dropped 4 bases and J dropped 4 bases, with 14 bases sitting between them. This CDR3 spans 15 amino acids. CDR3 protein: CASSGVGLEGNTIYF. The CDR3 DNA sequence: TGTGCCAGCAGTGGTGTGGGTTTAGAAGGAAACACCATATATTTT.

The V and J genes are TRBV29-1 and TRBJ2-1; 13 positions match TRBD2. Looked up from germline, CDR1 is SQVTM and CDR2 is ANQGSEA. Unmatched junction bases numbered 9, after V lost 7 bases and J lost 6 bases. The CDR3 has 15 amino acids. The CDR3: CSAIQGTSGINEQFF. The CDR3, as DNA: TGCAGCGCGATCCAGGGGACTAGCGGGATCAATGAGCAGTTCTTC.

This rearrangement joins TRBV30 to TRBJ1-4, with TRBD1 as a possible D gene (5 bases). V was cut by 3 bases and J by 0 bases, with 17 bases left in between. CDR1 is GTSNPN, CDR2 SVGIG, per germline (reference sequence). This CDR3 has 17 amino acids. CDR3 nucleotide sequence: TGTGCCTGGAGCTCAATCCGGACATCTGCAACTAATGAAAAACTGTTTTTT. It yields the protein CAWSSIRTSATNEKLFF.

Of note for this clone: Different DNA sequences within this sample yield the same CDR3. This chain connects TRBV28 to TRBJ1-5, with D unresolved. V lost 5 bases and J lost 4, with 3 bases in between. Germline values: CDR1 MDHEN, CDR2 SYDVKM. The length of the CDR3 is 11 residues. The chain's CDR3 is CASSTNQPQHF. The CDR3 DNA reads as TGTGCCAGCAGTACGAATCAGCCCCAGCATTTT.

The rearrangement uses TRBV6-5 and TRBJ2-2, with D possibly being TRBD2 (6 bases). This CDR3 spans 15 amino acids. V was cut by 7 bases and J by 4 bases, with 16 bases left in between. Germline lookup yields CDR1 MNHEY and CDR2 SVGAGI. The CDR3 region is CASIHGSPGTGELFF. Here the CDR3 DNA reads TGTGCCAGCATCCACGGGAGCCCCGGCACCGGGGAGCTGTTTTTT.

For the CDR3, the DNA is TGTGCAAGTCGCTTAGCGGTGACATATACCTACGAGCAGTACTTC. This translates into CASRLAVTYTYEQYF. The V gene is TRBV12-2, the J gene TRBJ2-7; no DNA check was done on the table's D call, TRBD1. TRBV12-2 is an annotated pseudogene. The CDR3 totals 15 residues.

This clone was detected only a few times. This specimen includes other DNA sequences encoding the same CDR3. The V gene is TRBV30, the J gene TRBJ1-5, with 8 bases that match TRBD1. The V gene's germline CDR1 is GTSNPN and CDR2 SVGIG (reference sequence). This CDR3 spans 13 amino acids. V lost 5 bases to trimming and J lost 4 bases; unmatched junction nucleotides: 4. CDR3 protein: CAWGTGPNQPQHF. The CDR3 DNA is TGTGCCTGGGGGACAGGCCCTAATCAGCCCCAGCATTTT.

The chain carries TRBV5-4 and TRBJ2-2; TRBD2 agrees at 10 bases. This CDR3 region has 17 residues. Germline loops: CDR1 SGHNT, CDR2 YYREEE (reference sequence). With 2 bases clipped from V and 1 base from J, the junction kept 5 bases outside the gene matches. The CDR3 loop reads CASSLLAGYVNTGELFF. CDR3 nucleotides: TGTGCCAGCAGCTTACTAGCGGGATATGTGAACACCGGGGAGCTGTTTTTT.

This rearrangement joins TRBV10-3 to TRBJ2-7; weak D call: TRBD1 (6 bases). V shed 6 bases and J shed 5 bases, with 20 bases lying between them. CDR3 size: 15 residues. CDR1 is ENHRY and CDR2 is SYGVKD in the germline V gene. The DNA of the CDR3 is TGTGCCATCAGCAAAGGGGGTTCAGGGGTCGACGAGCAGTACTTC. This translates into CAISKGGSGVDEQYF.